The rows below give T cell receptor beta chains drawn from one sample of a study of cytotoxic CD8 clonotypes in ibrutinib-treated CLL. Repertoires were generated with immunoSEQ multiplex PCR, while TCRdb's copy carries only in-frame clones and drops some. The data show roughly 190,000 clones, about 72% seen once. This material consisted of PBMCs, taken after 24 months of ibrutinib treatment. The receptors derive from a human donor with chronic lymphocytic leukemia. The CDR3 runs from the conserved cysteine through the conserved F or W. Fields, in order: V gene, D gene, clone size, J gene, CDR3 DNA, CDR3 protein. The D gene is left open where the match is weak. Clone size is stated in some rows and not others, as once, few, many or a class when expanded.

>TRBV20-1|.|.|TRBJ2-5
TGCAGTGCTAGTTTCGAGACCCAGTACTTC
CSASFETQYF
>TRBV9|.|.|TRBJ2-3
TGTGCCAGCAGCGTAGAGGGCGGAAATACGCAGTATTTT
CASSVEGGNTQYF
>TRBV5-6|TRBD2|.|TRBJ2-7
TGTGCCAGCAGTTTCGGCCTTAAGAGCGGGGTCTACGAGCAGTACTTC
CASSFGLKSGVYEQYF
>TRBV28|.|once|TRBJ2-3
TGTGCCAGTCTCCCCCACGGGACTAGCACAGATACGCAGTATTTT
CASLPHGTSTDTQYF
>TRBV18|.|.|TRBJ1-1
TGTGCCAGCTCAGCGGACAGGAACACTGAAGCTTTCTTT
CASSADRNTEAFF
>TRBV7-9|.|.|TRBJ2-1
TGTGCCAGCAGCTTAGTCGGAGGGGCGGGTAATGAGCAGTTCTTC
CASSLVGGAGNEQFF
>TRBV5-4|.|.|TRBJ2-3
TGTGCCAGCAGCACAGGTGCTAGCACAGATACGCAGTATTTT
CASSTGASTDTQYF
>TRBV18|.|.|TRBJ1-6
TGTGCCAGCTCGCCAGGGAGAGCGGAGTCACCCCTCCACTTT
CASSPGRAESPLHF
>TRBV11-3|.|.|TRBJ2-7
TGTGCCAGCAGCTCAAGGTCCGGGGCAATTCTATCCGAGCAGTACTTC
CASSSRSGAILSEQYF
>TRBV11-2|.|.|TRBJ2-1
TGTGCCAGCAGCCCCCCATGGAGCTTGGCCCCGCTCTTC
CASSPPWSLAPLF
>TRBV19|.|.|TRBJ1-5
TGTGCCAGTAGTTTCAGAGGAGCTCAGCCCCAGCATTTT
CASSFRGAQPQHF
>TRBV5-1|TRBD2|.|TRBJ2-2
TGCGCCAGCGGCCTGGGAGGGGCAATCCCCGGGGAGCTGTTTTTT
CASGLGGAIPGELFF
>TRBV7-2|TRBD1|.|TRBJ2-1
TGTGCCAGCAGCCATCACAGGGGGCCTTTTTACAATGAGCAGTTCTTC
CASSHHRGPFYNEQFF
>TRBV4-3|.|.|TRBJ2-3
TGCGCCAGCAGCCATCGGACTAGCACAGATACGCAGTATTTT
CASSHRTSTDTQYF
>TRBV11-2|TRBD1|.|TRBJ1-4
TGTGCCAGCAGCCGGGACAGGGTTAATGAAAAACTGTTTTTT
CASSRDRVNEKLFF
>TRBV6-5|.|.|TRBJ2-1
TGTGCCAGCAGTGTGCACAATGAGCAGTTCTTC
CASSVHNEQFF
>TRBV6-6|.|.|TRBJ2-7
TGTGCCAGCAGTCACTCCCCCGGACACCCCTACGAGCAGTACTTC
CASSHSPGHPYEQYF
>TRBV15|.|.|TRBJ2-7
TGTGCCACCAGCAGAGATAGGGCCAGGGGGGGTGAGCAGTACTTC
CATSRDRARGGEQYF
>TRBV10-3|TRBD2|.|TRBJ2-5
TGTGCCATCAGTGGGCGACTAGCGAGACAAGAGACCCAGTACTTC
CAISGRLARQETQYF
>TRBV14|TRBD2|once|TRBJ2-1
TGTGCCAGCAGTCCTCCGGGACTAAGGAATGAGCAGTTCTTC
CASSPPGLRNEQFF
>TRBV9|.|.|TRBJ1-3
TGTGCCAGCAGCGGACAGGCGGTTGGAAACACCATATATTTT
CASSGQAVGNTIYF
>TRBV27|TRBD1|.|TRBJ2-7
TGTGCCAGCAGTTCATTCCGGGACAGGGACCACGAGCAGTACTTC
CASSSFRDRDHEQYF
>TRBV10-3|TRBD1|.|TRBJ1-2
TGTGCCATCAGGGATGGACAGGCTAACTATGGCTACACCTTC
CAIRDGQANYGYTF
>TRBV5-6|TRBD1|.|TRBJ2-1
TGTGCCAGCAGTTGGACAGGGGACAATGAGCAGTTCTTC
CASSWTGDNEQFF
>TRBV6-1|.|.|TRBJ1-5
TGTGCCAGCGTAAGAGGGAACAATCAGCCCCAGCATTTT
CASVRGNNQPQHF
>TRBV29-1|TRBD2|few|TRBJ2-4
TGCAGCGTTGTTACTAGCGGGCGAACGGGCATTCAGTACTTC
CSVVTSGRTGIQYF
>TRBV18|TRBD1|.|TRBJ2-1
TGTGCCAGCTCAAAGGGACAGGATTTCGGCAATGAGCAGTTCTTC
CASSKGQDFGNEQFF
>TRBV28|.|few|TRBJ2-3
TGTGCCAGCAGTCCGCAGTTCGCGGGACGCACAGATACGCAGTATTTT
CASSPQFAGRTDTQYF
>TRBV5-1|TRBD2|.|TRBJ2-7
TGCGCCAGCAGCCCGGCGGTAGCGGGAGGCTCTACCTACGAGCAGTACTTC
CASSPAVAGGSTYEQYF
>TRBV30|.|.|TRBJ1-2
TGTGCCTGGAACAAGGGACGGATGAACTATGGCTACACCTTC
CAWNKGRMNYGYTF
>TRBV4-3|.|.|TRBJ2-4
TGCGCCAGCAGCCCTGTCGGGGGAAACATTCAGTACTTC
CASSPVGGNIQYF
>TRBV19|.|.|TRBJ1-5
TGTGCCAGTAGTATTGGACCGAGGGGTAATCAGCCCCAGCATTTT
CASSIGPRGNQPQHF
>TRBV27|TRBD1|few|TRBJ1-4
TGTGCCAGCAGTGATTCTGGGACAGATAATGAAAAACTGTTTTTT
CASSDSGTDNEKLFF